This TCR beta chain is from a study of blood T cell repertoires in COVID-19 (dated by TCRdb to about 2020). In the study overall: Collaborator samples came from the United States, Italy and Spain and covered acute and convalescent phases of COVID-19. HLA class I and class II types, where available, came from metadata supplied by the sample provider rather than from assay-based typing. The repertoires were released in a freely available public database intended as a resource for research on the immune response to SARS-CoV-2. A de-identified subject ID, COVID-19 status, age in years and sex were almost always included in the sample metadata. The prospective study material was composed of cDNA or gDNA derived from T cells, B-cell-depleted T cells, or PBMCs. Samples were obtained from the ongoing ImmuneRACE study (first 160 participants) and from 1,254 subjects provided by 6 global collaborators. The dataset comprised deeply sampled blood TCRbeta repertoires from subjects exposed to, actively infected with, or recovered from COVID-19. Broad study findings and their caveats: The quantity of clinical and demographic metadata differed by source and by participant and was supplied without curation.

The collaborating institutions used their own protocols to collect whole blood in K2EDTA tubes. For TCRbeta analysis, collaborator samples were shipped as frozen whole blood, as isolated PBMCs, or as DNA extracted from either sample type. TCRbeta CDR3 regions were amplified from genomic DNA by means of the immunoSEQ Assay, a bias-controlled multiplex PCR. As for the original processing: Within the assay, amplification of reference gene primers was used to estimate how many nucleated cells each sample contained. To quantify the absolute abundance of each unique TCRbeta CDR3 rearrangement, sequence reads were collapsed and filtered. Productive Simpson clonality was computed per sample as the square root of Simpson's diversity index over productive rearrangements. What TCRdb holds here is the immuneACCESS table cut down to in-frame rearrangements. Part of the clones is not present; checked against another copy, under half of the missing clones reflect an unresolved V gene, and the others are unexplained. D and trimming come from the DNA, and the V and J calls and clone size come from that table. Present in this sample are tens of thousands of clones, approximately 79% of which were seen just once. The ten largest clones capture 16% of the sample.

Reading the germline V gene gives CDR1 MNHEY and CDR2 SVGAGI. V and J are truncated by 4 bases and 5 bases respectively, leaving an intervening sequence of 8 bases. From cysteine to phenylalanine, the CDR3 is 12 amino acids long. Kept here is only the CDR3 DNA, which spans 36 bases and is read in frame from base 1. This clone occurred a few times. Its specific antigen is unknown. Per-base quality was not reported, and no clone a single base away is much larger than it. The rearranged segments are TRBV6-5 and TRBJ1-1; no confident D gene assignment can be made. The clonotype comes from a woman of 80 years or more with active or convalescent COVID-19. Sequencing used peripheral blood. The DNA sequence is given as TGTGCCAGCAGTTCCCGGAGGACTGAAGCTTTCTTT. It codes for CASSSRRTEAFF.